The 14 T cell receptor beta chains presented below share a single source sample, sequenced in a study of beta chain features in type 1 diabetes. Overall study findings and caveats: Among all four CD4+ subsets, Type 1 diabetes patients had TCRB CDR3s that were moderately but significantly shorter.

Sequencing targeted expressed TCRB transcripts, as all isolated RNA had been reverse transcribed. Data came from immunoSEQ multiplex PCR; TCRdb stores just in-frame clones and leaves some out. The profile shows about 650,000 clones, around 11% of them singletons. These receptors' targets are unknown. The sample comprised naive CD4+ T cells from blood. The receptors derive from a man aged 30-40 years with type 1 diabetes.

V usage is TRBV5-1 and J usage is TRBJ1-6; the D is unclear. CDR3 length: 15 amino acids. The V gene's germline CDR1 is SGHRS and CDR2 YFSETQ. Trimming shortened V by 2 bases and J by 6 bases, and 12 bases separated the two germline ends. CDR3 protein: CASSLIPGANSPLHF. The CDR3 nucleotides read TGCGCCAGCAGCTTAATACCTGGAGCTAATTCACCCCTCCACTTT. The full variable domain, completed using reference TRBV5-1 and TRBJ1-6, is KAGVTQTPRYLIKTRGQQVTLSCSPISGHRSVSWYQQTPGQGLQFLFEYFSETQRNKGNFPGRFSGRQFSNSRSEMNVSTLELGDSALYLCASSLIPGANSPLHFGNGTRLTVT.

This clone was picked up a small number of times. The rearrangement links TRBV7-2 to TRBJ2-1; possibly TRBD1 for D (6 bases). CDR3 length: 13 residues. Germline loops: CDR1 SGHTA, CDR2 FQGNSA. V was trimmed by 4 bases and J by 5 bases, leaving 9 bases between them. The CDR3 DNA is TGTGCCAGCAGCTCCTCAGGGGACAATGAGCAGTTCTTC. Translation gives CASSSSGDNEQFF. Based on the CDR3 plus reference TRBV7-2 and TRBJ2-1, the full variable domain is GAGVSQSPSNKVTEKGKDVELRCDPISGHTALYWYRQSLGQGLEFLIYFQGNSAPDKSGLPSDRFSAERTGGSVSTLTIQRTQQEDSAVYLCASSSSGDNEQFFGPGTRLTVL.

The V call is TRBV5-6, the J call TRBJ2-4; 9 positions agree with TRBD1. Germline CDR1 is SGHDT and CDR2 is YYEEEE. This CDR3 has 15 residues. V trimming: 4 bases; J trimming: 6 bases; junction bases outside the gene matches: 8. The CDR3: CASSRGTGQINIQYF. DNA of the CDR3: TGTGCCAGCAGCCGCGGGACAGGGCAGATAAACATTCAGTACTTC. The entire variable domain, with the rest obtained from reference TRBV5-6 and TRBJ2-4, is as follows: DAGVTQSPTHLIKTRGQQVTLRCSPKSGHDTVSWYQQALGQGPQFIFQYYEEEERQRGNFPDRFSGHQFPNYSSELNVNALLLGDSALYLCASSRGTGQINIQYFGAGTRLSVL.

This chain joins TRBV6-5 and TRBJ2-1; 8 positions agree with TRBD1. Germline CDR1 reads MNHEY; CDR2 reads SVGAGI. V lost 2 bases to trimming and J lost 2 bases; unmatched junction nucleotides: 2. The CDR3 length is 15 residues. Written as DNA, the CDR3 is TGTGCCAGCAGTTACGACAGGGGACCCTACAATGAGCAGTTCTTC. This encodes CASSYDRGPYNEQFF.

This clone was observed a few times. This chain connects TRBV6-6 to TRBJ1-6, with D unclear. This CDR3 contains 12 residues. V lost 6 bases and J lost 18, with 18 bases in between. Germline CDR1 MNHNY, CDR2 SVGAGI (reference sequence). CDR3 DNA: TGTGCCAGCAGCCCCGGTAATAGCCCCGGCCACTTT. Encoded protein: CASSPGNSPGHF.

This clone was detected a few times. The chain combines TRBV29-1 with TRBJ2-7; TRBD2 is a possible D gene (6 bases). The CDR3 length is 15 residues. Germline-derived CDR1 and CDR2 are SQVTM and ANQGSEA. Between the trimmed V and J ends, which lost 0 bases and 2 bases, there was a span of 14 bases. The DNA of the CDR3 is TGCAGCGTTGAAGATCGGCGGGGTCCTCCCTACGAGCAGTACTTC. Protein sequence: CSVEDRRGPPYEQYF.

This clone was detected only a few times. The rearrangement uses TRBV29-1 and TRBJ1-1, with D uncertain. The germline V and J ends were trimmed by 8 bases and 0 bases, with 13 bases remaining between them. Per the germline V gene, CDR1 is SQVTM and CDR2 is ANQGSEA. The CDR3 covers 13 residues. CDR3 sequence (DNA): TGCAGCATTGTAGCGTATATGAACACTGAAGCTTTCTTT. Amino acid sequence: CSIVAYMNTEAFF.

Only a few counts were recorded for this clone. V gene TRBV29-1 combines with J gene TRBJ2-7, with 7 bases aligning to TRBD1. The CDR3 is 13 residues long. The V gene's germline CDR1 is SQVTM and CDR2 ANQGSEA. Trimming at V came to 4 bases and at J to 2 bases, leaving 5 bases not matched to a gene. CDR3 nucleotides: TGCAGCGTTGTTTGGACAGGTCCCTACGAGCAGTACTTC. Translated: CSVVWTGPYEQYF.

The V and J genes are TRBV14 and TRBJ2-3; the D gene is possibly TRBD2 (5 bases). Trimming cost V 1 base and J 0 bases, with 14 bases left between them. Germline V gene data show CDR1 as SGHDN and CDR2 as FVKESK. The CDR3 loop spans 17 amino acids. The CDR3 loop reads CASSQGRRGVSTDTQYF. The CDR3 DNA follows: TGTGCCAGCAGCCAAGGTCGTCGGGGAGTGAGCACAGATACGCAGTATTTT.

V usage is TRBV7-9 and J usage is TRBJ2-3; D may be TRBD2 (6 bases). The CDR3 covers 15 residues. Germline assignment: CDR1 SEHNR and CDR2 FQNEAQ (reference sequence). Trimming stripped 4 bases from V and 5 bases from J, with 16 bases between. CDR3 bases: TGTGCCAGCAGCTCAGTCAGGCAGGGAGGAGATACGCAGTATTTT. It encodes CASSSVRQGGDTQYF.

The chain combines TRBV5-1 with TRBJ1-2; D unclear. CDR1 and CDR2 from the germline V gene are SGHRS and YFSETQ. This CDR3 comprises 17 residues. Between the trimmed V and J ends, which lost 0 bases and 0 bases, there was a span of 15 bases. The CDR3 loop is CASSLGVVKGTNYGYTF. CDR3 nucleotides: TGCGCCAGCAGCTTGGGTGTTGTAAAAGGAACTAACTATGGCTACACCTTC. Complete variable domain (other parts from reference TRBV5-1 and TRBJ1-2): KAGVTQTPRYLIKTRGQQVTLSCSPISGHRSVSWYQQTPGQGLQFLFEYFSETQRNKGNFPGRFSGRQFSNSRSEMNVSTLELGDSALYLCASSLGVVKGTNYGYTFGSGTRLTVV.

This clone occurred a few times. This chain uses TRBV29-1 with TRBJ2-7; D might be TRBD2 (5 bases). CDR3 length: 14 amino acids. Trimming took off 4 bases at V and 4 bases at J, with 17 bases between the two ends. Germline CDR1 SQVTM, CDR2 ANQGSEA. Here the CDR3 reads CSVVWPGVVYEQYF. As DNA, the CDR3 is TGCAGCGTTGTTTGGCCCGGGGTGGTTTACGAGCAGTACTTC.

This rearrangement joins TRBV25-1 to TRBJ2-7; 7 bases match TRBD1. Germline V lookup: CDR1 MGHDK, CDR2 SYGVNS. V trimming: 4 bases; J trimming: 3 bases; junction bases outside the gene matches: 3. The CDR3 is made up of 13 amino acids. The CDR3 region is CASSGDRVYEQYF. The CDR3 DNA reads TGTGCCAGCAGTGGGGACAGAGTCTACGAGCAGTACTTC.

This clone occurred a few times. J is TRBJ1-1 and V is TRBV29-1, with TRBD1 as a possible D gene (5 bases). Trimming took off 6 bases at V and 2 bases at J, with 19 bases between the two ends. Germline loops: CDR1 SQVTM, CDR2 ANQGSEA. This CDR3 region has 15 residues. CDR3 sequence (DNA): TGCAGCGTAATTCCGGGACGGAAATCAAACACTGAAGCTTTCTTT. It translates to CSVIPGRKSNTEAFF.